This T cell receptor beta chain was identified in a study of shared clonotypes between healthy human individuals. Study-wide results and caveats: Relative to clonotypes present in all four donors, those not shared had lower generation probabilities. Naive CD4 clonotype sharing across several donors was 5% to 6%.

Naive CD8 cells lacked CD45RO, underwent positive selection for CCR7 and left out terminally differentiated effector memory CD45RA+ cells. Donors were healthy HIV-negative adults without recently reported acute infections or vaccinations. CDR1 is SGHTA and CDR2 is FQGNSA in the germline V gene. This CDR3 is built from 15 residues. V was clipped by 2 bases and J by 3 bases; unmatched bases: 3. With respect to this clone: Antigen: not known. Other DNA variants within this sample encode the same CDR3.

Measured with immunoSEQ multiplex PCR; TCRdb has only the in-frame clones, and not every one. The data contain about 2.2 million clones, roughly 93% of them singletons. The specimen was naive CD8+ T cells from PBMCs. The chain carries TRBV7-2 and TRBJ2-1; 8 positions match TRBD2. This clonotype was obtained from a man aged 18-30 years in good health. Some clones in this sample may be carry-over from other donors' samples. The DNA of the CDR3 is TGTGCCAGCAGCTTAATAGCGGGGATCTACAATGAGCAGTTCTTC. Amino acids: CASSLIAGIYNEQFF.